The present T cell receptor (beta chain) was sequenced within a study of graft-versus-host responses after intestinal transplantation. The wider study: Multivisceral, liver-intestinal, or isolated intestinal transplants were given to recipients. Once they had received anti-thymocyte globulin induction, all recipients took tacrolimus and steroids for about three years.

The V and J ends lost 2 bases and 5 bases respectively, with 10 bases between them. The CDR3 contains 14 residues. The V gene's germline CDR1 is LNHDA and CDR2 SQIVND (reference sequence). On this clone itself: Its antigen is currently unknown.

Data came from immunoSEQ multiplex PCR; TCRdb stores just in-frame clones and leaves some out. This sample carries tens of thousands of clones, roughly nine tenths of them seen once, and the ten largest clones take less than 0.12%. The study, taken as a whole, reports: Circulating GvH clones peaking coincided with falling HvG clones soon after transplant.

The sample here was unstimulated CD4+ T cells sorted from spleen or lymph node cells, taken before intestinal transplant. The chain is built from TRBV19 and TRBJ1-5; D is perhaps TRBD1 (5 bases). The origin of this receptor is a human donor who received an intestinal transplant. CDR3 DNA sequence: TGTGCCAGTAGTATACCCGGGGGGGATCAGCCCCAGCATTTT. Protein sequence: CASSIPGGDQPQHF.